Shown below are 22 T cell receptor beta chains from a single sample sequenced in a study of T-cell reconstitution after alpha-beta-depleted transplantation in children (dated by TCRdb to 2015 to 2016). The method was PCR. Reads for this sample came from an Illumina HiSeq 2500. TCR libraries were prepared with molecular barcoding, using unique molecular identifiers to normalize TCRbeta repertoire quantification. TCRdb reanalyzed the raw reads on its own, using fastp at Q25 for trimming and MiXCR for clone calling, and kept in-frame beta chains. Entries that share a CDR3 protein sequence are merged under the most common genes and DNA. The sample contains fewer than 550,000 distinct CDR3 sequences, about 10% of them found a single time. The ten largest account for around 2% of the sample. The treatment or condition label corresponds to: allogeneic hematopoietic cell transplantation with graft depleted of TCRalphabeta T cells and CD19 B cells.

This sample comprised PBMCs, obtained before TCRalphabeta/CD19-depleted stem cell transplant. Receptors originate from a child aged 2 to 9 with inherited bone marrow failure, due to receive a stem cell transplant.

The sample holds a few counts of this clonotype. This chain connects TRBV7-2 to TRBJ2-1; no clear D. The V gene's germline CDR1 is SGHTA and CDR2 FQGNSA. Trimming shortened V by 0 bases and J by 7 bases, and 7 bases separated the two germline ends. The CDR3 has 13 amino acids. The CDR3 nucleotides read TGTGCCAGCAGCTTAGCCTACTTGAATGAGCAGTTCTTC. Translating it yields CASSLAYLNEQFF.

This chain connects TRBV20-1 to TRBJ2-3; TRBD2 matches at 7 bases. This CDR3 is 15 amino acids long. V lost 5 bases and J lost 0; bases outside the gene matches: 8. Germline lookup yields CDR1 DFQATT and CDR2 SNEGSKA (reference sequence). The CDR3 DNA reads TGCAGTGCTCCCGTAGCAGCGGGGAGCACAGATACGCAGTATTTT. It yields the protein CSAPVAAGSTDTQYF.

This clonotype was seen repeatedly, ten times or more. The chain combines TRBV29-1 with TRBJ2-5; D call uncertain. The length of the CDR3 is 13 residues. V lost 2 bases and J 1 base, leaving 8 bases between the germline ends. The germline V gene has CDR1 SQVTM and CDR2 ANQGSEA. The DNA of the CDR3 is TGCAGCGTTGAATGGGCGATCCAAGAGACCCAGTACTTC. It translates to CSVEWAIQETQYF.

This clonotype was observed a handful of times. The chain combines TRBV12-3 or TRBV12-4 with TRBJ1-1; TRBD1 might be the D (6 bases). There are 15 residues in the CDR3. Between the trimmed V and J ends, which lost 4 bases and 0 bases, there was a span of 12 bases. CDR3 sequence reads: CASSSRDTLNTEAFF. The CDR3 DNA reads TGTGCCAGCAGTTCTAGGGACACCTTGAACACTGAAGCTTTCTTT.

The rearrangement uses TRBV28 and TRBJ2-3; tentatively, D is TRBD1 (5 bases). The CDR3 extends over 16 amino acids. Deletions cut 6 bases from V and 0 bases from J, with 16 bases between. CDR1 and CDR2 from the germline V gene are MDHEN and SYDVKM. CDR3: CASRDPGRASTDTQYF. The CDR3, as DNA: TGTGCCAGCAGAGACCCCGGCAGGGCTAGCACAGATACGCAGTATTTT.

This clonotype was seen repeatedly, ten times or more. The rearrangement joins TRBV5-1 to TRBJ2-3; 10 bases align to TRBD2. Germline CDR1 and CDR2: SGHRS and YFSETQ. V trimming: 1 base; J trimming: 3 bases; junction bases outside the gene matches: 5. The CDR3 is 16 amino acids. CDR3 sequence: CASSLTSGMGTDTQYF. The CDR3 DNA follows: TGCGCCAGCAGCTTGACTAGCGGGATGGGGACAGATACGCAGTATTTT.

This clonotype appeared many times. The rearrangement uses TRBV7-9 and TRBJ1-2; D possibly corresponds to TRBD1 (5 bases). The V gene lost 5 bases and the J gene lost 3 bases, with 13 bases spanning the gap. CDR3 length equals 14 residues. The germline CDR1 and CDR2 sequences are SEHNR and FQNEAQ (reference sequence). The CDR3 protein is CASSTHQGDYGYTF. The CDR3 nucleotides read TGTGCCAGCAGCACCCACCAGGGAGACTATGGCTACACCTTC. The complete variable domain, with remaining parts taken from reference TRBV7-9 and TRBJ1-2, reads DTGVSQNPRHKITKRGQNVTFRCDPISEHNRLYWYRQTLGQGPEFLTYFQNEAQLEKSRLLSDRFSAERPKGSFSTLEIQRTEQGDSAMYLCASSTHQGDYGYTFGSGTRLTVV.

This clonotype came up a few times. J is TRBJ1-6 and V is TRBV7-8, with D unresolved. Germline V gene lookup returns CDR1 SGHVS and CDR2 FQNEAQ. Trimming cost V 5 bases and J 0 bases, with 8 bases left between them. The CDR3 covers 15 residues. CDR3 residues: CASSPLSSYNSPLHF. DNA for the CDR3: TGTGCCAGCAGCCCCTTGAGCTCCTATAATTCACCCCTCCACTTT. Full variable domain (rest looked up from reference TRBV7-8 and TRBJ1-6): GAGVSQSPRYKVAKRGQDVALRCDPISGHVSLFWYQQALGQGPEFLTYFQNEAQLDKSGLPSDRFFAERPEGSVSTLKIQRTQQEDSAVYLCASSPLSSYNSPLHFGNGTRLTVT.

In this sample, this clonotype turned up many times. The chain employs TRBV15 and TRBJ2-3; TRBD2 aligns across 7 bases. With 0 bases clipped from V and 5 bases from J, the junction kept 5 bases outside the gene matches. The CDR3 length is 15 residues. Germline loops: CDR1 LNHNV, CDR2 YYDKDF (reference sequence). The CDR3 protein is CATSRDRTSLDTQYF. The CDR3 DNA reads TGTGCCACCAGCAGAGATCGGACTAGTTTAGATACGCAGTATTTT.

This clonotype was counted at least ten times. CDR3 residues: CATSAGTMSYNEQFF. The CDR3 DNA reads as TGTGCCACCAGTGCCGGGACTATGTCCTACAATGAGCAGTTCTTC. This rearrangement joins TRBV24-1 to TRBJ2-1; 7 nucleotides match TRBD2. CDR1 is KGHDR, CDR2 SFDVKD, per germline. The CDR3 extends over 15 amino acids. The V gene end was trimmed by 5 bases and the J gene end by 1 base; junction bases not matched to a gene: 4.

Worth noting for this clonotype: Being one base from a much bigger clone, this may be a read error. This chain uses TRBV15 with TRBJ2-7, with 7 bases identical to TRBD2. Germline V gene lookup returns CDR1 LNHNV and CDR2 YYDKDF (reference sequence). The CDR3 runs to 15 residues. The CDR3 loop reads CAGETAGLQTYERYF. CDR3 DNA: TGTGCCGGGGAGACTGCGGGACTACAAACCTACGAGCGGTACTTC.

This clonotype was recorded at least ten times. V usage is TRBV20-1 and J usage is TRBJ2-3; 10 positions agree with TRBD1. The CDR3 is made up of 16 amino acids. After removal of 6 bases from V and 4 bases from J, the junction contained 13 bases not matched to a gene. CDR1 is DFQATT and CDR2 is SNEGSKA in the germline V gene (reference sequence). CDR3 sequence reads: CSASTPGQGIADTQYF. The CDR3 DNA sequence: TGCAGTGCGAGTACGCCGGGACAGGGGATCGCAGATACGCAGTATTTT.

In its sample, this clonotype was seen many times. The chain recombines TRBV7-9 with TRBJ2-1; TRBD2 is a possible D gene (5 bases). The V gene lost 0 bases and the J gene lost 9 bases, with 12 bases spanning the gap. The CDR3 runs to 14 residues. CDR1 SEHNR and CDR2 FQNEAQ come from the germline V gene (reference sequence). In nucleotides, the CDR3 is TGTGCCAGCAGCTTAGCAACGAGCGAGGGTGAGCAGTTCTTC. Its translation: CASSLATSEGEQFF.

At least ten counts were recorded for this clonotype. The rearrangement uses TRBV7-2 and TRBJ2-7, with D hard to call. The CDR3 totals 14 residues. Germline CDR1 is SGHTA and CDR2 is FQGNSA. V lost 1 base to trimming and J lost 0 bases, with 7 bases between them. The CDR3 DNA is TGTGCCAGCAGCTTAGATAACCTCTCCTACGAGCAGTACTTC. It specifies CASSLDNLSYEQYF.

This clonotype was detected many times. The chain is built from TRBV12-3 or TRBV12-4 and TRBJ2-5; D call uncertain. V shed 1 base and J shed 5 bases, with 14 bases lying between them. The CDR3 has 15 amino acids. This CDR3 is CASSLGTAARETQYF. In DNA form, the CDR3 reads TGTGCCAGCAGTTTAGGGACCGCGGCGAGGGAGACCCAGTACTTC.

This clonotype was found many times. The rearrangement links TRBV20-1 to TRBJ2-7; TRBD2 might be the D (6 bases). CDR3 size: 17 residues. V gave up 1 base and J gave up 6 bases, with 25 bases separating them. Germline V lookup: CDR1 DFQATT, CDR2 SNEGSKA (reference sequence). CDR3 in amino acids: CSARGSHRVGSSTEQYF. The DNA of the CDR3 is TGCAGTGCTAGAGGTAGTCATCGGGTCGGGAGTTCTACCGAGCAGTACTTC.

J is TRBJ2-7 and V is TRBV27; weak D call: TRBD1 (6 bases). Germline CDR1 is MNHEY and CDR2 is SMNVEV (reference sequence). V was shortened by 5 bases and J by 5 bases, with 22 bases between the two germline ends. The CDR3 runs to 16 residues. In nucleotides, the CDR3 is TGTGCCAGCAGTAAGCCCTCGACAGGCTCGTTTGACGAGCAGTACTTC. It encodes CASSKPSTGSFDEQYF.

This clonotype was detected only a few times. V and J are TRBV10-3 and TRBJ2-1; TRBD2 matches 7 bases. Trimming at V came to 6 bases and at J to 5 bases, leaving 7 bases not matched to a gene. Germline assignment: CDR1 ENHRY and CDR2 SYGVKD. The CDR3 sequence is 14 residues long. CDR3 region: CAISRVGGDNEQFF. The CDR3, as DNA: TGTGCCATCAGCAGGGTGGGGGGGGACAATGAGCAGTTCTTC.

This clonotype was detected ten times or more. This chain uses TRBV25-1 with TRBJ2-3; D unclear. Germline V CDR1 and CDR2: MGHDK, SYGVNS. Trimming left V 4 bases short and J 0 bases short, with 11 bases between. The CDR3 has 15 amino acids. The CDR3 DNA follows: TGTGCCAGCAGTGCATACTCACTTAGCACAGATACGCAGTATTTT. It encodes CASSAYSLSTDTQYF.

CDR3 bases: TGTGCCAGCAGCTTGACGGGGCGAATCACAGATACGCAGTATTTT. Its protein is CASSLTGRITDTQYF. The chain recombines TRBV11-2 with TRBJ2-3; D may be TRBD1 or TRBD2 (5 bases each). Germline assignment: CDR1 SGHAT and CDR2 FQNNGV. This CDR3 is built from 15 residues. Between the trimmed V and J ends, which lost 3 bases and 2 bases, there was a span of 12 bases.

This clonotype occurred a few times. The chain uses TRBV7-9 and TRBJ2-3; weak D call: TRBD2 (5 bases). The germline CDR1 and CDR2 sequences are SEHNR and FQNEAQ (reference sequence). The CDR3 runs to 17 residues. V was trimmed by 4 bases and J by 2 bases, leaving 19 bases between them. CDR3 loop: CASSSTRTQFLTDTQYF. As DNA, the CDR3 is TGTGCCAGCAGCTCTACCCGGACTCAATTCCTCACAGATACGCAGTATTTT.

This clonotype was counted ten times or more. Here the CDR3 DNA reads TGTGCCAGCAGCGTAGGTACTGAGCAGTTCTTC. Encoded protein: CASSVGTEQFF. This chain connects TRBV9 to TRBJ2-1; D call uncertain. This CDR3 has 11 residues. The ends were cut back, 0 bases at V and 9 bases at J, with 4 bases in the middle. Germline V gene lookup returns CDR1 SGDLS and CDR2 YYNGEE.